This paragraph reports one T cell receptor beta chain. Germline lookup yields CDR1 DFQATT and CDR2 SNEGSKA (reference sequence). The trim removed 5 bases at V and 7 bases at J, leaving 7 bases unmatched. The CDR3 totals 13 residues. These data come from a study of identical twins. TCRdb fed the 5' RACE reads into MiXCR, producing one record per CDR3 protein. The sample lists around 570,000 distinct CDR3 sequences; 9.5% to 10% were seen once. Healthy Caucasians supplied all donations. This sample was also put to use in a study of yellow fever vaccine responses in identical twins.

The chain couples TRBV20-1 to TRBJ2-1, with TRBD1 matching 8 bases. Material: PBMCs. The receptor was isolated from a woman aged 18-30 years in good health. CDR3 sequence (DNA): TGCAGTGCTCCCACAGGGGGGAGGAATGAGCAGTTCTTC. Translation gives CSAPTGGRNEQFF.